The clone carrying this T cell receptor beta chain was seen a single time. The same CDR3 is also encoded by other DNA sequences in this sample. The split of CD4+ cells yielded CD45RA+ naive and CD45RA-negative memory subsets. Produced via immunoSEQ multiplex PCR; TCRdb's table is partial and in-frame only. Here the sample spans about 1.1 million clones, about four fifths being singletons. The V gene's germline CDR1 is MDHEN and CDR2 SYDVKM. The CDR3 length is 15 residues. Trimming left V 3 bases short and J 0 bases short, with 8 bases between. These data originate in a study of shared clonotypes between healthy human individuals. Background on the study: Researchers assigned three CD4 naive, three CD4 memory, two CD8 naive and one CD8 memory plate to each donor.

The sequenced sample consisted of memory CD4+ T cells from PBMCs. Specified subset: CD45RA-negative fraction. The rearrangement uses TRBV28 and TRBJ1-4, with unresolved D. The TCR comes from a man aged 18 to 29 in good health. Some clones in this sample may be carry-over from other donors' samples. Written as DNA, the CDR3 is TGTGCCAGCAGTTTGGCGGGAGCAACTAATGAAAAACTGTTTTTT. Translating gives CASSLAGATNEKLFF.